This TCR beta chain emerged from a study of cytomegalovirus exposure and HLA in healthy donors. General study points: Reports indicate that TCR beta sequences accurately predicted the HLA-A and HLA-B alleles of most subjects.

This CDR3 comprises 16 residues. Germline V gene lookup returns CDR1 SGHRS and CDR2 YFSETQ. J gave up 0 bases and V 1 base, and 5 bases lay outside the gene matches. For this clone: The target antigen is unknown.

Primers included in the PCR were 60 Vbeta and 13 Jbeta primers. Assay used: immunoSEQ multiplex PCR; TCRdb lists only in-frame clones, some missing. The table shows 77,000 or so clones, with roughly 76% occurring only once. The chain couples TRBV5-1 to TRBJ2-7, with TRBD1 matching over 9 bases. This clonotype was obtained from a woman between 35 and 50 years old in good health and CMV-seronegative. The sequenced material came from PBMCs. CDR3: CASSLSGTGYSYEQYF. The CDR3 DNA sequence: TGCGCCAGCAGCTTGTCTGGGACAGGGTACTCCTACGAGCAGTACTTC.